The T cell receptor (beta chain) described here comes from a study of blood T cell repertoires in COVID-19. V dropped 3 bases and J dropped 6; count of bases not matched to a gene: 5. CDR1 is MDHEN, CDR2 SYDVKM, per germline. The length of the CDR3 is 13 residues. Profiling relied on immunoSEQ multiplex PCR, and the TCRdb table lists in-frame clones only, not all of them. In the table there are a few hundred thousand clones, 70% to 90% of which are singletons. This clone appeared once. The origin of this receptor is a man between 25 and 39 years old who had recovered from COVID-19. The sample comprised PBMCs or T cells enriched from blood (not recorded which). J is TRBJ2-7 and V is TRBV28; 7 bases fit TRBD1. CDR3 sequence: CASSLDRLGEQYF. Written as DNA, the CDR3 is TGTGCCAGCAGTTTGGACAGGTTAGGCGAGCAGTACTTC.